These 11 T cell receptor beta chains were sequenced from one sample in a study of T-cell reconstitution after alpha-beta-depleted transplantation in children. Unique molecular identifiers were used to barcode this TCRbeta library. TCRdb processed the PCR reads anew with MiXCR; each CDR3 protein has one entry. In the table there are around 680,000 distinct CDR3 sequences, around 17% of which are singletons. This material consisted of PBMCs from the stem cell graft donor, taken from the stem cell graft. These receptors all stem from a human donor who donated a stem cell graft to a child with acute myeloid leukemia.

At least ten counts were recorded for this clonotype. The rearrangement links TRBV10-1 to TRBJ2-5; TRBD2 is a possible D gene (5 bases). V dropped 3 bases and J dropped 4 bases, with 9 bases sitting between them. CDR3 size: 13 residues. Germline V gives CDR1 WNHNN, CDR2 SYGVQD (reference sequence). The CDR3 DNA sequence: TGCGCCAGCAGTGACCCCGGGGTAGAGACCCAGTACTTC. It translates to CASSDPGVETQYF.

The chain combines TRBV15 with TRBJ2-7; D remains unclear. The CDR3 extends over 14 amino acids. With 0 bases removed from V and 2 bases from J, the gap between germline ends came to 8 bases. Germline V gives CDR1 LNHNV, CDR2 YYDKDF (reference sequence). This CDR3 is CATSRDSGPYEQYF. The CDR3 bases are TGTGCCACCAGCAGAGATTCCGGCCCCTACGAGCAGTACTTC. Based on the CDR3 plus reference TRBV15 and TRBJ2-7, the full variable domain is DAMVIQNPRYQVTQFGKPVTLSCSQTLNHNVMYWYQQKSSQAPKLLFHYYDKDFNNEADTPDNFQSRRPNTSFCFLDIRSPGLGDTAMYLCATSRDSGPYEQYFGPGTRLTVT.

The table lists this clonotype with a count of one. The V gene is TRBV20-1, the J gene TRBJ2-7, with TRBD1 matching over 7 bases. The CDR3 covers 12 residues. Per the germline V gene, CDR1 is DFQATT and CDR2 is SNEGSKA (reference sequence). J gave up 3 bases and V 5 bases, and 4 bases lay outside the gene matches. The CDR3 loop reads CSADRDLYEQYF. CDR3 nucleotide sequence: TGCAGTGCTGACAGGGATCTCTACGAGCAGTACTTC.

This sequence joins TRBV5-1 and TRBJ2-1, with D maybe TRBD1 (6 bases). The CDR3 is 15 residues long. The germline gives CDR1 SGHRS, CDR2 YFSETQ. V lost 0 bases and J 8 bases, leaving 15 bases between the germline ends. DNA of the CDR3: TGCGCCAGCAGCTTGGGGGACACTGGCTTGGATGAGCAGTTCTTC. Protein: CASSLGDTGLDEQFF.

The CDR3, as DNA: TGTAGTCCCCGGGGGCCGTGCTACGAGCAGTACGTC. This sequence encodes CSPRGPCYEQYV. The chain uses TRBV12-3 or TRBV12-4 and TRBJ2-7; D is perhaps TRBD1 or TRBD2 (6 bases each). There are 12 residues in the CDR3.

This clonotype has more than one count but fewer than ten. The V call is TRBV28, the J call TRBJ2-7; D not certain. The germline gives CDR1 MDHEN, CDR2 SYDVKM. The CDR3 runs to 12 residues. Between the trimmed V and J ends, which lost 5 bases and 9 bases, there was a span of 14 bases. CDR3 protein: CASSPPGYRQYV. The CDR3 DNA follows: TGTGCCAGCAGTCCCCCGGGTTATAGGCAGTACGTC.

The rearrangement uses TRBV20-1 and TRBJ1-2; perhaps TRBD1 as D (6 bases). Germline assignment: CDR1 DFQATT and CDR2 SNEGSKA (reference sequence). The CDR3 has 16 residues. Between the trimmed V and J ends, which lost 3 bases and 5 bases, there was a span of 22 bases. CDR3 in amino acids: CSASATGPVCIYGYTF. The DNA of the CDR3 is TGCAGTGCTAGCGCGACAGGACCCGTATGTATATATGGCTACACCTTC.

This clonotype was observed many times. The CDR3 region is CASSYSSGGYEQYF. The CDR3 DNA is TGTGCCAGCAGCTATTCGTCAGGGGGGTACGAGCAGTACTTC. The rearrangement joins TRBV7-2 to TRBJ2-7, with TRBD1 as a possible D gene (7 bases). CDR1 is SGHTA, CDR2 FQGNSA, per germline. The ends were cut back, 4 bases at V and 4 bases at J, with 14 bases in the middle. The length of the CDR3 is 14 residues.

CDR3: CASSLVGGMNQPQHF. Here the CDR3 DNA reads TGTGCCAGCAGTTTAGTAGGTGGGATGAATCAGCCCCAGCATTTT. This rearrangement joins TRBV12-3 or TRBV12-4 to TRBJ1-5; D is unclear. This CDR3 has 15 amino acids. V was clipped by 1 base and J by 4 bases, with 11 bases between them.

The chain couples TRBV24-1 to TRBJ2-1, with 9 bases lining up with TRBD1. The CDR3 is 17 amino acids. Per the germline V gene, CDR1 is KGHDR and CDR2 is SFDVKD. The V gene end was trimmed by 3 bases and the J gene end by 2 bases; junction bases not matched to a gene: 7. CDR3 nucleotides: TGTGCCACCAGTGATGGGACCGGGACAGGGCCCTACAATGAGCAGTTCTTC. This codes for CATSDGTGTGPYNEQFF.

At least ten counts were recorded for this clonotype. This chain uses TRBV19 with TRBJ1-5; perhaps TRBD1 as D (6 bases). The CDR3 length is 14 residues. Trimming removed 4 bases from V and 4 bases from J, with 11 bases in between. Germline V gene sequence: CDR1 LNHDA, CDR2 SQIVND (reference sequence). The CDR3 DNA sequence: TGTGCCAGTAGTAGCAGGGGTCTGAATCAGCCCCAGCATTTT. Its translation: CASSSRGLNQPQHF.